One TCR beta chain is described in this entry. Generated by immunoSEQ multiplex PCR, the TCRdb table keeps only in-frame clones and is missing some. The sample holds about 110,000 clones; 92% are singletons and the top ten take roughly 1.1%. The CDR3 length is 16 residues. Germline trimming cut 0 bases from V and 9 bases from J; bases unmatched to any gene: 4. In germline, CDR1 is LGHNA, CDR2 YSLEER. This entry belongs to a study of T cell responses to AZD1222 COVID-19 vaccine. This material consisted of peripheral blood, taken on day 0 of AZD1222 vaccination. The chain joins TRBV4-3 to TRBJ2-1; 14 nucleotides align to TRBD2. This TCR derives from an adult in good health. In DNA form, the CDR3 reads TGCGCCAGCAGCCAAGACGGGACTAGCGGGAGAGCTGAGCAGTTCTTC. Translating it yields CASSQDGTSGRAEQFF.